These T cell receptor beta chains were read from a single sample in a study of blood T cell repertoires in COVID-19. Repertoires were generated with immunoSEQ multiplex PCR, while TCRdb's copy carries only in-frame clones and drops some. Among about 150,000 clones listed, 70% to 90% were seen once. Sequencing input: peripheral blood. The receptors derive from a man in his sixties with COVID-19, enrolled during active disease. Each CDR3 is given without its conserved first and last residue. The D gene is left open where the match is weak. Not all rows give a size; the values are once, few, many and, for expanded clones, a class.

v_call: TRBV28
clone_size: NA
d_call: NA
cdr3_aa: ASTPRGEASGNTIY

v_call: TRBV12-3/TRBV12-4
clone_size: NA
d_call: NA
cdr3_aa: ASSLGGPYEQY

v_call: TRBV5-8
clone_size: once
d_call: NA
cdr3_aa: ASSGGRGAAEEQY

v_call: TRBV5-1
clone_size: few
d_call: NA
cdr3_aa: ASSLTAGRVYNEQF

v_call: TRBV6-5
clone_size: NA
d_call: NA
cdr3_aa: ASSYGSAGVGEKLF

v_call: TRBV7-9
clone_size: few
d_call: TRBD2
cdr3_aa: ASSLRASGSHEQF

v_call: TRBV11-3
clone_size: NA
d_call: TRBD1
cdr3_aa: ASSLEVSGQGAAETQY

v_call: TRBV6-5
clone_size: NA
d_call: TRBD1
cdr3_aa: ASSYSTGGTEAF

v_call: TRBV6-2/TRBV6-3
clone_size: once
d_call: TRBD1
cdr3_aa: ASSPFRDRTNQPQH

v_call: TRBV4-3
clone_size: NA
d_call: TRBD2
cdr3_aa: ASSQDWLAGDTQY

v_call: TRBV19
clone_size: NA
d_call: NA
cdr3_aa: ASSNSLGLNTEAF

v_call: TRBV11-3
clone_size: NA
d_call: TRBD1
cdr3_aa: ASSLGRGTGTGLYEQY

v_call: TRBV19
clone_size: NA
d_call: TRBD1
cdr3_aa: ASRETGSGEQY

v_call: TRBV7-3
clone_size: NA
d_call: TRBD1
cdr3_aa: ASSPLGGPNSYEQY

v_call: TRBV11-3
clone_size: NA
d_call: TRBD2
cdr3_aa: ASSLSGLAGEKQF

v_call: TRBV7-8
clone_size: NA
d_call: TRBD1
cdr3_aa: ASSWDRLGETQY

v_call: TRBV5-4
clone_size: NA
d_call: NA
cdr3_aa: ASSLGGGSDYGYT

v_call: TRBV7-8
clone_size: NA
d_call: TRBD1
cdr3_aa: ASSLRDRGLSNEKLF

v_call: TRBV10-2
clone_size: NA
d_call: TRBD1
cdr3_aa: ASSGQGRSYT

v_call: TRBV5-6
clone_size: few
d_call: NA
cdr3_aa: ASSPRGEMLPYGYT

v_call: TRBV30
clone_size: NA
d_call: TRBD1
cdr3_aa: AWSLGQDQPQH

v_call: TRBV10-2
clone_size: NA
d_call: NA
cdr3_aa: ASTADTNQPQH

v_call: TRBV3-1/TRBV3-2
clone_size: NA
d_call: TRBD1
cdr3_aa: ASSQGQGSRGGL

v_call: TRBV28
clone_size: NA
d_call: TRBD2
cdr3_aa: ASSLRTAGSYNEQF

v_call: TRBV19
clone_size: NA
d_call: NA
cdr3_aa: ASSTWDTATNEKLF

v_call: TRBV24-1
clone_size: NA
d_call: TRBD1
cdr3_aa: ATSDRTGGNLNYNEQF

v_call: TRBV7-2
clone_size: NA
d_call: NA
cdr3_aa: ASSFSFLNTEAF

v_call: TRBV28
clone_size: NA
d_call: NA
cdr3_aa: ASSLPGVNTEAF

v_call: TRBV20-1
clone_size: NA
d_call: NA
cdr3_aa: SARTDGGYT

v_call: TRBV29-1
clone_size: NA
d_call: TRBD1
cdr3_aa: SAYRGLGEQY

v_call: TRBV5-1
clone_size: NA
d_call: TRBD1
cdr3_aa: ASSLGDSIQPQH

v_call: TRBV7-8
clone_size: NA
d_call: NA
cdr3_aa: ASSLRPLMTYEQY

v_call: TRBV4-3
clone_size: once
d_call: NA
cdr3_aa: ASSQERGHYGYT

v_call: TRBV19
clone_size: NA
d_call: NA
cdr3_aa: ASSNSLSSPENIQY

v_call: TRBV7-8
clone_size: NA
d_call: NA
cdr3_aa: ASKPGHGSYEQY

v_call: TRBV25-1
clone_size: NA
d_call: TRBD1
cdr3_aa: ASSDFLGQGGYT

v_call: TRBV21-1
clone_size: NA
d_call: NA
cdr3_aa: ASSKRVKTSLPYEQY

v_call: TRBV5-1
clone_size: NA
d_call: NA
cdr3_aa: ASSFRDGGNEKLF

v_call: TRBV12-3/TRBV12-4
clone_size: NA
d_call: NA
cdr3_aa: ASSRVVNTEAF

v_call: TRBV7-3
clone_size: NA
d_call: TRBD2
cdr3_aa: ASSLVAGNTDTQY

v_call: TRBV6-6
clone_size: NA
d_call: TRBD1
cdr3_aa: ASSRDRGFQGYT

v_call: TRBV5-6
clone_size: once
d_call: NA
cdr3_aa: ASSRRDTGEAF